The sequence of this T cell receptor beta chain was determined in a study of identifying expanded T cells in peripheral blood. Study-wide points: Differentially abundant clones: roughly 1.2 between replicates, 16.4 at around 2 weeks, 19 to 20 at four. Clone count variance between two-week samples rose with total template count.

CDR3 length equals 11 residues. Per the germline V gene, CDR1 is SGHAT and CDR2 is FQNNGV. The V end lost 3 bases, the J end lost 2 bases, and 1 base lay between the germline ends. As for this clone: The antigen remains undetermined.

The assay was immunoSEQ multiplex PCR, and TCRdb's table has in-frame clones only and misses some. The table includes some 95,000 clones, around 85% detected once. During the collection period, no donor immune events like infections were recorded. This receptor was obtained from a person aged 18-70 years in good health. J is TRBJ1-1 and V is TRBV11-2; D gene ambiguous. What was sequenced was blood. The CDR3 coding sequence is TGTGCCAGCAGCTTCAACACTGAAGCTTTCTTT. Protein product: CASSFNTEAFF.